Reported below is one T cell receptor beta chain. A few counts support this clonotype. Its antigen remains unidentified. No base qualities exist here, and no much larger clone lies one base off it. Data came from an Illumina HiSeq 1500. The public sequencing data were trimmed at Q25 with fastp and processed into clonotypes with MiXCR by TCRdb, which kept only in-frame beta chains. Each CDR3 protein gets just one entry, which takes the most common genes and DNA from the rows behind it. This sample gives under 70,000 distinct CDR3 sequences in total; around 33% of them show up just once. Around three quarters of the sample comes from the top ten. These data originate in a study of T cell repertoires in cytomegalovirus infection (dated by TCRdb to the late 2010s). For the wider study: Donor HLA type was relevant to the analysis, as public TCR beta signatures indicated carriage of CMV infection together with the matching HLA type. The paper as a whole reports these results and caveats: The ex vivo response was dominated by HLA-C-restricted CMV-specific TCR beta clonotypes, which also provided the single most frequent clonotype in two of eight donors. Cumulative frequency of public TCR beta family members discriminated carriers of CMV infection plus the relevant HLA type in this cohort and an independent roughly 330-donor cohort.

From a lookup of the germline V gene, CDR1 and CDR2 are SGHRS and YFSETQ. There are 14 amino acids in the CDR3, from cysteine to phenylalanine inclusive. Kept here is only the CDR3 DNA, which spans 42 bases and is read in frame from base 1. The V and J ends are trimmed by 4 bases and 3 bases, leaving 11 bases between them. Sequencing used PBMCs, sequenced either directly or after in vitro stimulation (not recorded which). The chain joins TRBV5-1 to TRBJ2-1; D gene: possibly TRBD1, on 6 matching bases. The receptor's source is a human donor in good health (CMV status not recorded). Some clones in this sample may be carry-over from other donors' samples. This receptor has the CDR3 CASSIGRGYNEQFF. DNA sequence: TGCGCCAGCAGCATCGGCAGGGGCTACAATGAGCAGTTCTTC. The full variable domain, completed from the reference TRBV5-1 and TRBJ2-1 proteins outside the CDR3, reads KAGVTQTPRYLIKTRGQQVTLSCSPISGHRSVSWYQQTPGQGLQFLFEYFSETQRNKGNFPGRFSGRQFSNSRSEMNVSTLELGDSALYLCASSIGRGYNEQFFGPGTRLTVL.